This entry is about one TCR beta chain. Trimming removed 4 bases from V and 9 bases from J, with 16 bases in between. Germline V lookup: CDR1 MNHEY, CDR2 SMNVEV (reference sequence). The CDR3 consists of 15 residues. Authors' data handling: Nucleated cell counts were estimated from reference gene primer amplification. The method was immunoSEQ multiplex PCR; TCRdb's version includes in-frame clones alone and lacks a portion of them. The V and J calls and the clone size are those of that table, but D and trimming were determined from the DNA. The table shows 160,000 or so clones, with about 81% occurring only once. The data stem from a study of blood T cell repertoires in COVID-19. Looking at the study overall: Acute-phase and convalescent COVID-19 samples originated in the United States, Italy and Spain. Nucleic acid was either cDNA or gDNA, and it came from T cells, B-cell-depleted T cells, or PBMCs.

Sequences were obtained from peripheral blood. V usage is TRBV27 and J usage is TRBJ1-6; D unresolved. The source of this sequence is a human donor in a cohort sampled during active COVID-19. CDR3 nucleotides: TGTGCCAGCAGTTCATCGATCGGGATTGGTTCACCCCTCCACTTT. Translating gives CASSSSIGIGSPLHF.